This T cell receptor beta chain was retrieved from a study of beta chain features in type 1 diabetes. General study results and limits: The study left unresolved whether HLA type influences TCRB rearrangement. There was a moderate but significant shortening of TCRB CDR3s in all four CD4+ subsets of Type 1 diabetes patients.

The CDR3 consists of 14 residues. V lost 0 bases and J 10 bases, leaving 14 bases between the germline ends. CDR1 is SGDLS and CDR2 is YYNGEE in the germline V gene. Isolated RNA was reverse transcribed in full, so expressed TCRB transcripts were sequenced. Around 3.8 million reads per sample were averaged for naive, central memory and regulatory samples. Repertoires were generated with immunoSEQ multiplex PCR, while TCRdb's copy carries only in-frame clones and drops some. The table lists under 300,000 clones, more than 15% of them singletons, with approximately 0.086% in the top ten. This clone was detected a few times. Its antigen is not identified.

The chain combines TRBV9 with TRBJ2-1; D is uncertain. Sample: naive CD4+ T cells from blood. This clonotype was obtained from a young man with type 1 diabetes. CDR3 protein: CASSVDLRRLEQFF. CDR3 sequence (DNA): TGTGCCAGCAGCGTAGATTTGAGGAGACTGGAGCAGTTCTTC. The full variable domain, in which reference TRBV9 and TRBJ2-1 provide the parts outside the CDR3, is DSGVTQTPKHLITATGQRVTLRCSPRSGDLSVYWYQQSLDQGLQFLIQYYNGEERAKGNILERFSAQQFPDLHSELNLSSLELGDSALYFCASSVDLRRLEQFFGPGTRLTVL.